This TCR beta chain appears in the sequencing data of a study of blood T cell repertoires in COVID-19. About the research overall: Acute and convalescent COVID-19 samples came from the United States, Italy and Spain. PBMCs, B-cell-depleted T cells, or T cells provided the cDNA or gDNA that made up the material.

The count of this clone is one. CDR1 and CDR2 (germline): SGHAT, FQNNGV. After removal of 5 bases from V and 1 base from J, the junction contained 8 bases not matched to a gene. The CDR3 spans 15 residues. Authors' data handling: Estimation of nucleated cell counts relied on the amplification of reference gene primers. TCRdb keeps only in-frame clones here, not all; method: immunoSEQ multiplex PCR. V and J calls plus clone size are reproduced from that table; the DNA served to infer D and trimming. The sample contains some 64,000 clones, about 88% of which appear only once. This sequence was found in a man between 65 and 80 years old with acute or convalescent COVID-19. Sequencing was done on a sample of peripheral blood. V usage is TRBV11-2 and J usage is TRBJ2-7, with 7 nucleotides matching TRBD1. The chain's CDR3 is CASSNPGTESYEQYF. For the CDR3, the DNA is TGTGCCAGCAGCAATCCCGGGACAGAATCCTACGAGCAGTACTTC.